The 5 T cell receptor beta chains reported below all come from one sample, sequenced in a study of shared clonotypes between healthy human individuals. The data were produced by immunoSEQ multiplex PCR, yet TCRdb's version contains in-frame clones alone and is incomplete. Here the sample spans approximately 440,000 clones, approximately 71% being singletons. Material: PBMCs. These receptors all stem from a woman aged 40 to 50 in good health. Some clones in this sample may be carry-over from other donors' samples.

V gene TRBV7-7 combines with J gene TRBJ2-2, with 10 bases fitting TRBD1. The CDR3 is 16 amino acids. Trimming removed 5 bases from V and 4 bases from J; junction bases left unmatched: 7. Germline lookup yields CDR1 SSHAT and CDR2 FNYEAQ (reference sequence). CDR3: CASSPDRGRGTGELFF. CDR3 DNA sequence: TGTGCCAGCAGCCCCGACAGGGGGCGAGGCACCGGGGAGCTGTTTTTT.

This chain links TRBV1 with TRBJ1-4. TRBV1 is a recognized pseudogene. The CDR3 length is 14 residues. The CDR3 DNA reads TGCACCAGCAGCCAAGTTAGAAGGGATGAAAAACTGTTTTTT. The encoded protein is CTSSQVRRDEKLFF.

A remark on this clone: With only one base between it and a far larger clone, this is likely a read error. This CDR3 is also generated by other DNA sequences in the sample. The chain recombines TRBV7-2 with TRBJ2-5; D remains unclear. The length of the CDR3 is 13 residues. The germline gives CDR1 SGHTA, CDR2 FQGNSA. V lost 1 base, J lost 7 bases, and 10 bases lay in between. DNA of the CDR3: TGTGCCAGCAGCTTAGAAGGGCTGGCGACCCAGTACTTC. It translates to CASSLEGLATQYF. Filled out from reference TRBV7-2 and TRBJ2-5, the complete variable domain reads GAGVSQSPSNKVTEKGKDVELRCDPISGHTALYWYRQSLGQGLEFLIYFQGNSAPDKSGLPSDRFSAERTGGSVSTLTIQRTQQEDSAVYLCASSLEGLATQYFGPGTRLLVL.

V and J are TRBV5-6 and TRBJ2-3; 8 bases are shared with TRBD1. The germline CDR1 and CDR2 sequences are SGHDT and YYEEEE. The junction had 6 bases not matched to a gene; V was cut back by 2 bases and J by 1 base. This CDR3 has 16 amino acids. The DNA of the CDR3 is TGTGCCAGCAGCTTTGACAGGGGTATAGGCACAGATACGCAGTATTTT. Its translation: CASSFDRGIGTDTQYF.

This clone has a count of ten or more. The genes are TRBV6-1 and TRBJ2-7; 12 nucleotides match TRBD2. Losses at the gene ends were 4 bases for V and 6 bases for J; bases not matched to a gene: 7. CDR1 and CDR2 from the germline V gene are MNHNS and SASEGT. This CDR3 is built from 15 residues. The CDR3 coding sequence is TGTGCCAGCAGTGCCCGACTAGCGGGAGACGGCGAGCAGTACTTC. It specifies CASSARLAGDGEQYF.